This T cell receptor beta chain was identified during a study of blood T cell repertoires in COVID-19. Study context: Italy, Spain and the United States were the sources of the convalescent and acute COVID-19 samples. Nucleic acid was either cDNA or gDNA, and it came from T cells, B-cell-depleted T cells, or PBMCs.

CDR3 length equals 15 residues. The trim removed 0 bases at V and 6 bases at J, leaving 4 bases unmatched. Germline CDR1 is MNHNS and CDR2 is SASEGT. A single count supports this clone. Under the authors' procedure: Estimation of nucleated cell counts was performed using reference gene primer amplification. Libraries were prepared by immunoSEQ multiplex PCR; TCRdb keeps only in-frame clonotypes and omits some of them. V and J calls and clone size are those listed in that table; D and trimming were worked out from the DNA. The sample has about 150,000 clones, 70% to 90% seen once. The TCR was taken from a human donor with acute or convalescent COVID-19. The donor label of this sample is uncertain. Sequencing was performed on peripheral blood. The V gene is TRBV6-1, the J gene TRBJ2-7, with 11 bases that match TRBD1. The CDR3 nucleotides are TGTGCCAGCAGTGAAGCGGGACAGGGGGGCGTCGAGCAGTACTTC. Its protein is CASSEAGQGGVEQYF.